The next 9 T cell receptor beta chains were all read from a single sample in a study of blood T cell repertoires in COVID-19. Only in-frame clones appear in the TCRdb table, and some are missing; sequencing was by immunoSEQ multiplex PCR. The table records roughly 310,000 clones, roughly 90% of them present only once. Sequenced material: PBMCs or T cells enriched from blood (not recorded which). All receptors come from a man aged 55 to 70 who had recovered from COVID-19.

The V and J genes are TRBV7-9 and TRBJ2-7, with D maybe TRBD1 (5 bases). The V end was cut by 6 bases, the J end by 0 bases, with 9 bases between. Germline values: CDR1 SEHNR, CDR2 FQNEAQ (reference sequence). The CDR3 is made up of 13 amino acids. CDR3 in amino acids: CASSTGDSYEQYF. The CDR3, as DNA: TGTGCCAGCAGTACAGGTGACTCCTACGAGCAGTACTTC.

This clone was seen once. The chain employs TRBV12-3 or TRBV12-4 and TRBJ2-3; TRBD1 is a possible D gene (6 bases). Trimming removed 7 bases from V and 6 bases from J, with 8 bases in between. The CDR3 is 11 amino acids. The CDR3 DNA follows: TGTGCCAGCACCGACAGGGATACGCAGTATTTT. Its translation is CASTDRDTQYF.

A note on this clone: The same CDR3 is also encoded by other DNA sequences in this sample. The chain is built from TRBV5-1 and TRBJ1-6; 9 bases map to TRBD1. The J segment lost 5 bases and the V segment lost 3 bases, leaving 3 bases of the junction unmatched. CDR1 SGHRS and CDR2 YFSETQ come from the germline V gene. The CDR3 extends over 15 amino acids. The CDR3 is CASSSGQGNNSPLHF. The CDR3 DNA reads as TGCGCCAGCAGCTCCGGACAGGGGAATAATTCACCCCTCCACTTT.

This chain joins TRBV6-5 and TRBJ1-4; D is uncertain. This CDR3 region has 13 residues. The germline gives CDR1 MNHEY, CDR2 SVGAGI. V dropped 7 bases and J dropped 3 bases, with 9 bases sitting between them. CDR3 sequence (DNA): TGTGCCAGCAAAGGGAGGCCTAATGAAAAACTGTTTTTT. It yields the protein CASKGRPNEKLFF.

The chain combines TRBV5-6 with TRBJ1-1; D remains ambiguous. V shed 0 bases and J shed 1 base, with 7 bases lying between them. The CDR3 contains 14 residues. The germline V gene encodes CDR1 SGHDT and CDR2 YYEEEE. The CDR3: CASSLDNPNTEAFF. The CDR3 coding sequence is TGTGCCAGCAGCTTGGACAACCCGAACACTGAAGCTTTCTTT.

This chain joins TRBV2 and TRBJ2-3; 7 positions match TRBD1. The CDR3 totals 15 residues. Unmatched junction bases numbered 9, after V lost 7 bases and J lost 2 bases. Germline V lookup: CDR1 SNHLY, CDR2 FYNNEI. Here the CDR3 DNA reads TGTGCCAGCATACAGGGGTTTGGGACCACAGATACGCAGTATTTT. It specifies CASIQGFGTTDTQYF.

This chain uses TRBV24-1 with TRBJ2-2; 9 positions agree with TRBD1. This CDR3 is 16 amino acids long. Germline trimming cut 9 bases from V and 4 bases from J; bases unmatched to any gene: 11. Per germline, CDR1 KGHDR and CDR2 SFDVKD. This CDR3 reads CATGAGTGLSTGELFF. In nucleotides, the CDR3 is TGTGCCACCGGCGCCGGGACAGGGTTGAGCACCGGGGAGCTGTTTTTT.

The chain joins TRBV6-5 to TRBJ2-5, with 8 nucleotides matching TRBD2. The trim removed 6 bases at V and 3 bases at J, leaving 6 bases unmatched. Germline CDR1 MNHEY, CDR2 SVGAGI. CDR3 length equals 14 residues. CDR3 loop: CASRNLLAEETQYF. CDR3 DNA: TGTGCCAGCAGGAATCTACTAGCGGAAGAGACCCAGTACTTC.

The V gene is TRBV7-2, the J gene TRBJ1-1; unclear D gene. Looked up from germline, CDR1 is SGHTA and CDR2 is FQGNSA. The V end lost 4 bases, the J end lost 1 base, and 13 bases lay between the germline ends. CDR3 length: 15 amino acids. The DNA of the CDR3 is TGTGCCAGCAGCTACGGAGGACTTGCGAACACTGAAGCTTTCTTT. Its protein is CASSYGGLANTEAFF.